Each of the 32 T cell receptor beta chains below was sequenced from the same sample in a study of beta chain features in type 1 diabetes. Sequenced material consisted of expressed TCRB transcripts (all of the isolated RNA was reverse transcribed). The method was immunoSEQ multiplex PCR; TCRdb's version includes in-frame clones alone and lacks a portion of them. Among about 230,000 clones listed, around 9.6% were seen once. Material for sequencing was naive CD4+ T cells from blood. The receptors come from a woman between 18 and 29 years old in good health.

This clone showed up just a few times. The J gene is TRBJ1-1, the V gene TRBV5-1; no firm D call. The CDR3 totals 14 residues. CDR1 is SGHRS, CDR2 YFSETQ, per germline. Trimming removed 0 bases from V and 9 bases from J, with 15 bases in between. Here the CDR3 reads CASSLAGGPSKAFF. CDR3 nucleotide sequence: TGCGCCAGCAGCTTGGCCGGAGGTCCTTCGAAAGCTTTCTTT.

CDR3 sequence (DNA): TGCGCCAGCAGCCCGACGACAGGGGACTACAATGAGCAGTTCTTC. It translates to CASSPTTGDYNEQFF. This chain uses TRBV5-1 with TRBJ2-1; TRBD1 agrees at 8 bases. CDR1 is SGHRS and CDR2 is YFSETQ in the germline V gene. The CDR3 totals 15 residues. Trimming took 4 bases from V and 3 from J; bases not matched to a gene: 6. The variable domain in full, with the rest retrieved from reference TRBV5-1 and TRBJ2-1, is KAGVTQTPRYLIKTRGQQVTLSCSPISGHRSVSWYQQTPGQGLQFLFEYFSETQRNKGNFPGRFSGRQFSNSRSEMNVSTLELGDSALYLCASSPTTGDYNEQFFGPGTRLTVL.

This clone appeared a single time. V and J are TRBV7-9 and TRBJ1-2; 8 bases line up with TRBD1. The CDR3 has 13 residues. Germline V gene lookup returns CDR1 SEHNR and CDR2 FQNEAQ (reference sequence). V trimming: 2 bases; J trimming: 6 bases; junction bases outside the gene matches: 2. The DNA of the CDR3 is TGTGCCAGCAGCTTAACGACAGGGGATGGCTACACCTTC. Amino acids: CASSLTTGDGYTF.

This clone was seen more than once but under ten times. V usage is TRBV27 and J usage is TRBJ1-6, with a weak D call TRBD1 (6 bases). The CDR3 covers 14 residues. Germline assignment: CDR1 MNHEY and CDR2 SMNVEV (reference sequence). V was cut by 2 bases and J by 6 bases, with 8 bases left in between. For the CDR3, the DNA is TGTGCCAGCAGTTTAAGGACAGCTAATTCACCCCTCCACTTT. It encodes CASSLRTANSPLHF.

Only a few counts were recorded for this clone. V usage is TRBV7-8 and J usage is TRBJ2-5; no clear D gene. Germline CDR1 SGHVS, CDR2 FQNEAQ. Trimming shortened V by 1 base and J by 3 bases, and 9 bases separated the two germline ends. The CDR3 extends over 14 amino acids. Here the CDR3 reads CASSLVAGKETQYF. CDR3 nucleotide sequence: TGTGCCAGCAGCTTAGTAGCCGGAAAAGAGACCCAGTACTTC.

This chain uses TRBV9 with TRBJ2-5, with D perhaps TRBD1 (5 bases). Germline assignment: CDR1 SGDLS and CDR2 YYNGEE. This CDR3 spans 16 amino acids. Trimming took 1 base from V and 1 from J, leaving 14 bases between them. For the CDR3, the DNA is TGTGCCAGCAGCGTAACCGAGACAGCACTCCAAGAGACCCAGTACTTC. It codes for CASSVTETALQETQYF.

The chain has TRBV7-2 and TRBJ2-4; 7 positions match TRBD2. From germline, CDR1 is SGHTA and CDR2 FQGNSA. The V segment lost 5 bases and the J segment 0 bases; nucleotides outside the gene matches: 7. The CDR3 is 16 residues long. CDR3 DNA sequence: TGTGCCAGCAGCCCCTCAGGGAGGGTAGCCAAAAACATTCAGTACTTC. This gives the protein CASSPSGRVAKNIQYF. Looking up the rest from reference TRBV7-2 and TRBJ2-4 gives the full variable domain: GAGVSQSPSNKVTEKGKDVELRCDPISGHTALYWYRQSLGQGLEFLIYFQGNSAPDKSGLPSDRFSAERTGGSVSTLTIQRTQQEDSAVYLCASSPSGRVAKNIQYFGAGTRLSVL.

The V call is TRBV27, the J call TRBJ2-7; TRBD2 matches at 9 bases. The CDR3 has 17 residues. V dropped 3 bases and J dropped 2; count of bases not matched to a gene: 11. From germline, CDR1 is MNHEY and CDR2 SMNVEV (reference sequence). This chain's CDR3 is CASSFRAGGRIAYEQYF. The CDR3 DNA is TGTGCCAGCAGTTTCAGGGCGGGGGGGAGGATCGCCTACGAGCAGTACTTC.

This clone was seen only a few times. The CDR3 protein is CASSQGSQPQHF. The CDR3 DNA reads TGTGCCAGCTCACAAGGGAGTCAGCCCCAGCATTTT. V and J are TRBV18 and TRBJ1-5; D is unclear. This CDR3 comprises 12 residues. V lost 4 bases to trimming and J lost 6 bases, with 7 bases between them. The germline V gene encodes CDR1 KGHSH and CDR2 LQKENI.

The rearrangement uses TRBV30 and TRBJ1-2; possible D gene TRBD1, 6 bases. The CDR3 consists of 15 residues. CDR1 is GTSNPN and CDR2 is SVGIG in the germline V gene (reference sequence). Deletions cut 1 base from V and 1 base from J, with 13 bases between. The CDR3 sequence is CAWSGGQGDNYGYTF. The DNA for the CDR3 is TGTGCCTGGAGTGGGGGGCAAGGGGATAACTATGGCTACACCTTC.

The CDR3 coding sequence is TGCGCCAGCAGCCTGACTAGCGGGAGCCTCACCGGGGAGCTGTTTTTT. It specifies CASSLTSGSLTGELFF. V gene TRBV5-1 combines with J gene TRBJ2-2; 12 bases fit TRBD2. This CDR3 has 16 amino acids. After removal of 4 bases from V and 4 bases from J, the junction contained 5 bases not matched to a gene. Germline V gene lookup returns CDR1 SGHRS and CDR2 YFSETQ. The variable domain in full, completed from reference TRBV5-1 and TRBJ2-2, reads KAGVTQTPRYLIKTRGQQVTLSCSPISGHRSVSWYQQTPGQGLQFLFEYFSETQRNKGNFPGRFSGRQFSNSRSEMNVSTLELGDSALYLCASSLTSGSLTGELFFGEGSRLTVL.

The V and J genes are TRBV5-4 and TRBJ2-3, with 10 bases lining up with TRBD1. CDR1 is SGHNT and CDR2 is YYREEE in the germline V gene (reference sequence). The CDR3 is 16 amino acids. V was pared by 2 bases and J by 4 bases, with 7 bases of the junction left unmatched. The CDR3 region has the DNA TGTGCCAGCAGCTTTAGGGGGACAGGGGTATCAGATACGCAGTATTTT. It is translated as CASSFRGTGVSDTQYF.

The CDR3 DNA reads TGCGCCAGCAGCTTGGAGACAGGGAGTTTAATGTACGAGCAGTACTTC. Translating it yields CASSLETGSLMYEQYF. V usage is TRBV5-1 and J usage is TRBJ2-7; 7 nucleotides line up with TRBD1. This CDR3 has 16 residues. The germline V gene has CDR1 SGHRS and CDR2 YFSETQ. V dropped 0 bases and J dropped 4; count of bases not matched to a gene: 10.

In this sample, this clone turned up a few times. This chain joins TRBV5-1 and TRBJ1-2, with D maybe TRBD1 (5 bases). This CDR3 region has 15 residues. Looked up from germline, CDR1 is SGHRS and CDR2 is YFSETQ. V was clipped by 3 bases and J by 5 bases, with 17 bases between them. Written as DNA, the CDR3 is TGCGCCAGCAGCTCCGGTGCGCAGGGTTCGTATGGCTACACCTTC. This translates into CASSSGAQGSYGYTF. The variable domain in full, with the rest retrieved from reference TRBV5-1 and TRBJ1-2, is KAGVTQTPRYLIKTRGQQVTLSCSPISGHRSVSWYQQTPGQGLQFLFEYFSETQRNKGNFPGRFSGRQFSNSRSEMNVSTLELGDSALYLCASSSGAQGSYGYTFGSGTRLTVV.

This chain joins TRBV9 and TRBJ2-1; 12 bases match TRBD2. The CDR3 extends over 18 amino acids. The junction had 7 bases not matched to a gene; V was cut back by 0 bases and J by 3 bases. Per the germline V gene, CDR1 is SGDLS and CDR2 is YYNGEE. CDR3 region: CASSVGTSGRKGYNEQFF. The CDR3 DNA reads TGTGCCAGCAGCGTAGGTACTAGCGGGAGGAAAGGCTACAATGAGCAGTTCTTC.

J is TRBJ2-7 and V is TRBV5-1; D might be TRBD2 (7 bases). V was trimmed by 4 bases and J by 4 bases, leaving 18 bases between them. This CDR3 spans 15 amino acids. Germline V gene lookup returns CDR1 SGHRS and CDR2 YFSETQ. The CDR3 loop reads CASSIVEAGAYEQYF. The CDR3 DNA is TGCGCCAGCAGCATCGTGGAGGCGGGGGCGTACGAGCAGTACTTC.

The chain couples TRBV21-1 to TRBJ2-7; TRBD2 is the table's D call and was not checked against the DNA. TRBV21-1 is noted as a pseudogene. This CDR3 has 12 residues. The CDR3 nucleotides read TGTGCCGACCGGGTCTCCCCCTACGAGCAGTACTTC. Translating gives CADRVSPYEQYF.

This clone was seen a few times. DNA of the CDR3: TGCGCCAGCAGCTTGGTCGCTGGGGCCAACGTCCTGACTTTC. Residues: CASSLVAGANVLTF. J is TRBJ2-6 and V is TRBV5-1, with no clear D. This CDR3 is built from 14 residues. V lost 0 bases and J lost 2, with 3 bases in between. Germline V gene data show CDR1 as SGHRS and CDR2 as YFSETQ.

The chain recombines TRBV11-2 with TRBJ1-6; 10 bases map to TRBD1. V was clipped by 5 bases and J by 5 bases; unmatched bases: 6. This CDR3 has 16 residues. Germline CDR1 reads SGHAT; CDR2 reads FQNNGV. CDR3 region: CASSLAGTGDNSPLHF. The CDR3, as DNA: TGTGCCAGCAGCCTCGCCGGGACAGGGGATAATTCACCCCTCCACTTT. Drawing the rest from reference TRBV11-2 and TRBJ1-6, the complete variable domain is EAGVAQSPRYKIIEKRQSVAFWCNPISGHATLYWYQQILGQGPKLLIQFQNNGVVDDSQLPKDRFSAERLKGVDSTLKIQPAKLEDSAVYLCASSLAGTGDNSPLHFGNGTRLTVT.

This clone has a handful of counts. The V gene is TRBV7-2, the J gene TRBJ2-2; D gene uncertain. There are 12 residues in the CDR3. V was trimmed by 5 bases and J by 6 bases, leaving 7 bases between them. Germline assignment: CDR1 SGHTA and CDR2 FQGNSA. CDR3 amino acids: CASSTSAGELFF. The DNA of the CDR3 is TGTGCCAGCAGCACTTCGGCCGGGGAGCTGTTTTTT.

The genes are TRBV30 and TRBJ2-3; 11 bases are a match to TRBD2. J lost 8 bases, V lost 3 bases, and 7 bases had no gene match. The CDR3 covers 14 residues. Germline V CDR1 and CDR2: GTSNPN, SVGIG (reference sequence). The CDR3 region is CAWRVAGGRGTQYF. As DNA, the CDR3 is TGTGCCTGGAGGGTAGCGGGAGGGCGAGGTACGCAGTATTTT. Drawing the rest from reference TRBV30 and TRBJ2-3, the complete variable domain is SQTIHQWPATLVQPVGSPLSLECTVEGTSNPNLYWYRQAAGRGLQLLFYSVGIGQISSEVPQNLSASRPQDRQFILSSKKLLLSDSGFYLCAWRVAGGRGTQYFGPGTRLTVL.

In this sample, this clone turned up a few times. J is TRBJ1-5 and V is TRBV19, with a tentative D call TRBD1 (5 bases). The CDR3 extends over 15 amino acids. Germline V gene sequence: CDR1 LNHDA, CDR2 SQIVND (reference sequence). Trimming took off 4 bases at V and 0 bases at J, with 10 bases between the two ends. The CDR3: CASSTDRNSNQPQHF. The CDR3 DNA reads as TGTGCCAGTAGTACCGACAGAAATAGCAATCAGCCCCAGCATTTT. Full variable domain (outside the CDR3, taken from reference TRBV19 and TRBJ1-5): DGGITQSPKYLFRKEGQNVTLSCEQNLNHDAMYWYRQDPGQGLRLIYYSQIVNDFQKGDIAEGYSVSREKKESFPLTVTSAQKNPTAFYLCASSTDRNSNQPQHFGDGTRLSIL.

This clone has just a few counts. The rearrangement joins TRBV6-5 to TRBJ2-5; maybe TRBD1 (6 bases). The CDR3 spans 13 residues. Germline CDR1 reads MNHEY; CDR2 reads SVGAGI. V lost 10 bases, J lost 0 bases, and 12 bases lay in between. CDR3 DNA sequence: TGTGCCATCTCCAGGGGAAACCAAGAGACCCAGTACTTC. This encodes CAISRGNQETQYF.

This clone came up a few times. V and J are TRBV5-4 and TRBJ1-2, with D tentatively TRBD1 (5 bases). The CDR3 is 14 amino acids. Trimming removed 3 bases from V and 9 bases from J, with 18 bases in between. CDR1 and CDR2 from the germline V gene are SGHNT and YYREEE (reference sequence). The CDR3: CASSSPAGPRSYTF. CDR3 sequence (DNA): TGTGCCAGCAGCTCACCTGCGGGGCCTCGGAGCTACACCTTC.

The rearrangement uses TRBV9 and TRBJ1-2; D is uncertain. Looked up from germline, CDR1 is SGDLS and CDR2 is YYNGEE. V lost 0 bases, J lost 10 bases, and 16 bases lay in between. This CDR3 is 14 amino acids long. The CDR3 DNA sequence: TGTGCCAGCAGCGTAGCCGTCGTCACTCGAGACTACACCTTC. As protein: CASSVAVVTRDYTF. Based on the CDR3 plus reference TRBV9 and TRBJ1-2, the full variable domain is DSGVTQTPKHLITATGQRVTLRCSPRSGDLSVYWYQQSLDQGLQFLIQYYNGEERAKGNILERFSAQQFPDLHSELNLSSLELGDSALYFCASSVAVVTRDYTFGSGTRLTVV.

This chain joins TRBV6-4 and TRBJ2-3; the D gene is possibly TRBD1 (6 bases). Germline CDR1 reads MRHNA; CDR2 reads SNTAGT. This CDR3 contains 14 residues. V lost 6 bases and J 0 bases, leaving 10 bases between the germline ends. CDR3 region: CASRRQESTDTQYF. The CDR3 nucleotides are TGTGCCAGCAGAAGACAGGAAAGCACAGATACGCAGTATTTT.

This clone has only a few counts. The chain joins TRBV5-4 to TRBJ2-1; 15 positions agree with TRBD2. The germline CDR1 and CDR2 sequences are SGHNT and YYREEE (reference sequence). V gave up 4 bases and J gave up 7 bases; unmatched junction bases: 9. The CDR3 covers 17 residues. CDR3 DNA sequence: TGTGCCAGCAGCGGGAGGACTAGCGGGGGGGCGGGTAATGAGCAGTTCTTC. Translation: CASSGRTSGGAGNEQFF.

The chain has TRBV30 and TRBJ2-1; 10 bases align to TRBD2. Germline V gene data show CDR1 as GTSNPN and CDR2 as SVGIG (reference sequence). CDR3 length: 15 residues. Unmatched junction bases numbered 7, after V lost 4 bases and J lost 4 bases. CDR3 bases: TGTGCCTGGAACCAACTAGCGGGGCAATACAATGAGCAGTTCTTC. It encodes CAWNQLAGQYNEQFF.

This clone was detected a few times. This chain links TRBV7-2 with TRBJ2-5; tentative D call: TRBD1 (5 bases). Germline V gives CDR1 SGHTA, CDR2 FQGNSA. The CDR3 is 18 residues long. V lost 4 bases and J 2 bases, leaving 23 bases between the germline ends. CDR3 sequence reads: CASSSSWGAGYVQETQYF. The DNA of the CDR3 is TGTGCCAGCAGCTCAAGCTGGGGCGCCGGCTACGTACAAGAGACCCAGTACTTC. Variable domain in full (rest from reference TRBV7-2 and TRBJ2-5): GAGVSQSPSNKVTEKGKDVELRCDPISGHTALYWYRQSLGQGLEFLIYFQGNSAPDKSGLPSDRFSAERTGGSVSTLTIQRTQQEDSAVYLCASSSSWGAGYVQETQYFGPGTRLLVL.

This clone has a handful of counts. The chain has TRBV29-1 and TRBJ1-5, with D possibly being TRBD1 (6 bases). CDR1 and CDR2 from the germline V gene are SQVTM and ANQGSEA. The CDR3 spans 17 residues. V dropped 8 bases and J dropped 5 bases, with 28 bases sitting between them. CDR3 nucleotide sequence: TGCAGCCAAGCGTTGACCGGGACAACGAACGGATATCAGCCCCAGCATTTT. Encoded protein: CSQALTGTTNGYQPQHF.

The chain carries TRBV5-1 and TRBJ1-2; 9 nucleotides align to TRBD1. Per the germline V gene, CDR1 is SGHRS and CDR2 is YFSETQ. The V gene end was trimmed by 3 bases and the J gene end by 5 bases; junction bases not matched to a gene: 8. The CDR3 is made up of 15 amino acids. CDR3 nucleotide sequence: TGCGCCAGCAGCTACGACCGGGACAGGGCTTATGGCTACACCTTC. Translated, it gives CASSYDRDRAYGYTF. Variable domain in full (rest from reference TRBV5-1 and TRBJ1-2): KAGVTQTPRYLIKTRGQQVTLSCSPISGHRSVSWYQQTPGQGLQFLFEYFSETQRNKGNFPGRFSGRQFSNSRSEMNVSTLELGDSALYLCASSYDRDRAYGYTFGSGTRLTVV.

The chain links TRBV5-1 to TRBJ2-1; TRBD2 aligns across 9 bases. The CDR3 is made up of 14 amino acids. V trimming: 2 bases; J trimming: 10 bases; junction bases outside the gene matches: 7. CDR1 is SGHRS and CDR2 is YFSETQ in the germline V gene. DNA for the CDR3: TGCGCCAGCAGCTTCTCTAGCGGGGAGGAGGAGCAGTTCTTC. Protein sequence: CASSFSSGEEEQFF.